This TCR beta chain came from a study of OX40 agonist ivuxolimab in advanced cancers. Background on the whole study: Ivuxolimab was a fully human IgG2 agonistic monoclonal antibody targeting the costimulatory receptor OX40 (CD134). The dose-escalation cohort was 82.7% male with a mean age of approximately 60 years, ranging from roughly 20 to 80. Intravenous ivuxolimab was administered to patients every 2 weeks at six dose levels: 0.01, 0.1, 0.3, 1.5, 3 and 10 mg/kg. Among the 50 to 55 dose-escalation patients, approximately 20 had hepatocellular carcinoma, 15 or so melanoma, 9 renal cell carcinoma and 9 head and neck cancer. Peripheral TCRbeta sequencing was intended to test whether TCR sequence diversity was altered and clonal T-cell expansion was caused by ivuxolimab. Prior anti-PD-1, anti-PD-L1 or anti-CTLA-4 therapy was permitted, and checkpoint inhibitors had been received by less than 45% of dose-escalation patients. Partial responses occurred in three dose-escalation patients, of whom one had hepatocellular carcinoma and two had cutaneous melanoma. The paper reports the monotherapy dose-escalation portion (N = 52 patients) of the phase I ivuxolimab trial.

In the germline V gene (reference sequence), CDR1 corresponds to MNHNY and CDR2 to SVGAGI. Relative to germline, V is 5 bases shorter and J is 1 base shorter, with 8 bases between their ends. Reading from cysteine to phenylalanine, the CDR3 counts 13 amino acids. Solely the CDR3 DNA is kept, with 39 bases framed from the first base. The trial excluded patients who had a history of autoimmune disease or who were on systemic immunosuppression. In every dose cohort, peripheral blood was drawn for TCR sequencing at baseline, cycle 4 day 1, and cycle 7 day 1. Samples were obtained from an open-label, multicenter, first-in-human phase I dose-escalation trial of ivuxolimab. Adults with locally advanced or metastatic melanoma, renal cell, hepatocellular, or head and neck squamous cell carcinoma were enrolled in the trial. Before TCR sequencing, CD4+ T cells and CD8+ T cells were sorted from peripheral blood as separate populations.

To sequence the TCRbeta CDR3 region, genomic DNA was isolated from the sorted cells. TCRbeta CDR3 regions were sequenced using the immunoSEQ Assay. This is the immuneACCESS table as TCRdb keeps it, with only in-frame sequences that have V and J called. A part of the clones is gone; compared with another copy, unresolved V genes explain less than half, and the rest is unexplained. The sample table records 40,000 to 65,000 clones; about 88% of these occur just once. About 1.6% of the sample lies in the top ten. Points the paper makes about the study in general: After ivuxolimab, CD8+ T cells had more expanded clones than CD4+ T cells on average. Low levels of normalized T-cell clonal expansion were also seen in some nonresponding patients. In the 0.1-3.0 mg/kg groups, partial responders had among the lowest normalized peripheral clonal expansion, particularly in CD8+ T cells. Clonal expansion of both CD4+ and CD8+ blood T cells was observed from baseline to week 6 at doses 0.1 to 3.0 mg/kg. Antigen specificity was not determined for the clonally expanded peripheral T cells.

Comments on this clone: What antigen it recognizes has not been identified. No quality values exist for individual bases; no much larger clone is one base distant. Additional DNA sequences in this sample encode the identical CDR3.

Specimen: CD4+ or CD8+ T cells sorted from blood, collected in a trial of the OX40 agonist ivuxolimab. This sequence originates from an adult with an advanced solid tumor such as melanoma, head and neck, liver or kidney cancer. This sequence uses TRBV6-6 and TRBJ1-1; the D gene is perhaps TRBD1, from 5 matching bases. CDR3 reads: CASSQGRNTEAFF. The base sequence is TGTGCCAGCAGTCAGGGACGGAACACTGAAGCTTTCTTT.